This section outlines one T cell receptor beta chain sequence together with its context. This CDR3 region has 15 residues. Trimming cost V 8 bases and J 0 bases; bases outside gene matches: 6. Germline lookup yields CDR1 KGHSH and CDR2 LQKENI. Source study methods: Reference gene primers were amplified, and this amplification served to estimate nucleated cell counts. TCRdb keeps only in-frame clones here, not all; method: immunoSEQ multiplex PCR. Clonal size and the V and J genes are those of that table, whereas D and trimming came from the DNA. Of about 140,000 clones in the sample, about 86% were seen once. The data were obtained in a study of blood T cell repertoires in COVID-19. The wider study: COVID-19 samples from acute and convalescent phases originated in the United States, Italy and Spain.

Source material: peripheral blood. The chain joins TRBV18 to TRBJ2-2; 7 bases fit TRBD1. This TCR was recovered from a woman aged 60 to 75 with acute or convalescent COVID-19. This CDR3 is CASERTGTNTGELFF. The DNA of the CDR3 is TGTGCCAGCGAAAGGACAGGCACGAACACCGGGGAGCTGTTTTTT.